The T cell receptor (beta chain) described here comes from a study of T cell repertoires in aging, cancer and after chemotherapy. The overall study: Paired samples before and after chemotherapy came from chronic lymphocytic leukemia patients on fludarabine- or bendamustine-based regimens.

Study results and limitations: Rebound thymic output was suggested by rising median generation probability during chemotherapy in each cancer cohort. Untreated cancer patients had significantly lower blood TCR diversity than age-matched healthy donors. Healthy donors lost TCR diversity with age mainly through richness, cancer patients through richness and evenness.

As to this clonotype: The target antigen is unknown.

Multiplex touch-down PCR with TRB-A/B primers amplified rearranged V-D-J TRB sequences. Using its own MiXCR run on the multiplex PCR reads, TCRdb lists one record per CDR3 protein. The table records more than 3,500 distinct CDR3 sequences, 20% to 30% of them present only once. Trimming left V 8 bases short and J 0 bases short, with 14 bases between. The CDR3 loop spans 13 amino acids. Germline values: CDR1 DFQATT, CDR2 SNEGSKA (reference sequence). Peripheral blood genomic DNA, not sorted cells or RNA, was the template. This receptor was taken from a human donor with a blood cancer. This chain links TRBV20-1 with TRBJ2-7; weak D call: TRBD1 (5 bases). The specimen was blood. Here the CDR3 reads CSPLSDSSYEQYF. As DNA, the CDR3 is TGCAGTCCTCTTTCTGACAGCTCCTACGAGCAGTACTTC.